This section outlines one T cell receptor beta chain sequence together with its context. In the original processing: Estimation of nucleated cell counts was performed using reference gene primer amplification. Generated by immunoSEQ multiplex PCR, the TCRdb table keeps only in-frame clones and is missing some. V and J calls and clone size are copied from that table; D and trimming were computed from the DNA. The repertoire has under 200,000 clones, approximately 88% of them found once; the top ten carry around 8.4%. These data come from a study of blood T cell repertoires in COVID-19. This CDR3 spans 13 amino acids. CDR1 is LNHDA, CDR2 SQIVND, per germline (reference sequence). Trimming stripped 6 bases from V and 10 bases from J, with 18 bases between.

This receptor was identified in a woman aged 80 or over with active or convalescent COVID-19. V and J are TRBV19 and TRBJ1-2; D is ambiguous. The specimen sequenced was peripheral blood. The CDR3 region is CASSPTDGRSYTF. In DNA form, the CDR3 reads TGTGCCAGTAGCCCTACGGACGGGAGATCCTACACCTTC.